The clone carrying this TCR beta chain was observed at least ten times. Its antigen is not known. This entry belongs to a study of read filtering for tumor transcriptome and immune sequencing. Across the whole study: The cohort had over 16 men and over eleven women aged about 47 to 80, mean roughly 66 years. R-ISS stage counts were under ten for I, roughly 16 for II, 7 for III.

The CDR3 sequence is 13 residues long. Looked up from germline, CDR1 is SNHLY and CDR2 is FYNNEI. V trimming: 7 bases; J trimming: 2 bases; junction bases outside the gene matches: 3. The library was built from roughly 400 ng RNA with molecular barcoded adaptors for alpha/delta and beta/gamma chains. TCRdb called the reads again in MiXCR, with one record for every CDR3 protein. The table lists about 130,000 distinct CDR3 sequences, 10% to 15% of them singletons, with approximately 9.9% in the top ten. General study results and limits: Sorted CD138-negative bone marrow cells were not purified T cells.

The receptor comes from a donor at least 40 years old with multiple myeloma. J is TRBJ1-2 and V is TRBV2; 8 bases align to TRBD1. The sequencing sample was made of a population of CD138-negative cells sorted from bone marrow. The CDR3 loop is CASTRQGNYGYTF. In DNA, the CDR3 is TGTGCCAGCACTCGACAGGGGAACTATGGCTACACCTTC.